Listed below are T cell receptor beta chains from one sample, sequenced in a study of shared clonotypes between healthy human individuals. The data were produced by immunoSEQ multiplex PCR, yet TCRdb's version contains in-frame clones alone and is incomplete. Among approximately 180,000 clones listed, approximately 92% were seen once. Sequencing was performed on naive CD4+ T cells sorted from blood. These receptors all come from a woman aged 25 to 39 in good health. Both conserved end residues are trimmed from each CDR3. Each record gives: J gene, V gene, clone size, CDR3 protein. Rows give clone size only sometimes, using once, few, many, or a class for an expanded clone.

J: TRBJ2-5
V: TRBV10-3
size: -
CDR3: AIKSSFTSQETQY

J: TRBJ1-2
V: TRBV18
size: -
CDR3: ASSRGTEPDGYT

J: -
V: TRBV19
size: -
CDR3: ASSRTGGYEQY

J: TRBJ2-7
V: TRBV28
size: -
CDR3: ASSSRTPQYEQY

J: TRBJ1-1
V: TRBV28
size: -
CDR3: ASSPGQPNTEAF

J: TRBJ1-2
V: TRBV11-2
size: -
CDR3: ASRPIGTKNYGYT

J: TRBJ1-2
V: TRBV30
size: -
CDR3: AWSGSYGYT

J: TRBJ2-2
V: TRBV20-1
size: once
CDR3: SARAHGELF

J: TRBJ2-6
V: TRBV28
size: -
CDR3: ASRPGGSSGANVLT

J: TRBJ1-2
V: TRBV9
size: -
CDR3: ASSGVVVGMLGYT

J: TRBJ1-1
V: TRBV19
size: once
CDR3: ASSIPRGAGDTEAF

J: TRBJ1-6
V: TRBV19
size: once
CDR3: ASSTFTMGALH

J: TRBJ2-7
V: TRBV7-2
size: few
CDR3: ASSPSVPIYEQY

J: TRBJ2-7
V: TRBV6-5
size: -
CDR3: ASSYGTGGSEQY

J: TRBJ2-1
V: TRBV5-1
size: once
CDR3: ASSLALISGSHEQF

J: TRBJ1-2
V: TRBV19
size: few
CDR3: ASSILSPAHGYT

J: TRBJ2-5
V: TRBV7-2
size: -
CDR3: ASSLGGSEDETQY

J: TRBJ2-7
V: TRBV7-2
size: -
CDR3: ASSLASSDPRDEQY

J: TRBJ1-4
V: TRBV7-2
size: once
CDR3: ASSRQGIDEKLF

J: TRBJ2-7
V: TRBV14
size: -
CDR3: ASSQDRRGLAYYEQY

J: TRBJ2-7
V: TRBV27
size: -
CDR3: ASSRRASGSSYEQY

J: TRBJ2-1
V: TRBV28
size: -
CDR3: ASNPSHLAGVIVGQF

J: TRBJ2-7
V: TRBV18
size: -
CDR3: ASSPLQGISYEQY

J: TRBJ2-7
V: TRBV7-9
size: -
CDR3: ASSLGLLSYEQY

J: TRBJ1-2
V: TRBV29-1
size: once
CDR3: SVIGGEDGYT